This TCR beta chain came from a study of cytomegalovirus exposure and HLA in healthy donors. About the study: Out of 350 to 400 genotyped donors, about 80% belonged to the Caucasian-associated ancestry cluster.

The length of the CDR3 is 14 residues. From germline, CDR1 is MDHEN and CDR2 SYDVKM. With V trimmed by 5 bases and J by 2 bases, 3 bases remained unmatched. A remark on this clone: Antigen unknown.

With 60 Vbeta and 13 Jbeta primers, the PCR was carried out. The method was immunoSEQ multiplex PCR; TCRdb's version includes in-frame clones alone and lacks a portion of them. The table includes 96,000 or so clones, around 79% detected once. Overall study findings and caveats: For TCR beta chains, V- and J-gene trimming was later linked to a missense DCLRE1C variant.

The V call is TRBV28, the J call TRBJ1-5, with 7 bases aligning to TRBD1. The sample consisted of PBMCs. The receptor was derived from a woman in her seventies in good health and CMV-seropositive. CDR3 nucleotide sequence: TGTGCCAGCAGTACAGGGGTAGGCAATCAGCCCCAGCATTTT. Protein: CASSTGVGNQPQHF.